These T cell receptor beta chains were read from a single sample in a study of blood T cell repertoires in COVID-19. Using immunoSEQ multiplex PCR, the repertoire was profiled, and TCRdb retains in-frame clones only, with some absent. Found here are around 200,000 clones, around 85% of them singletons; the top ten hold 15% to 20%. Sequencing was performed on peripheral blood. Source of these receptors: a person aged 70 to 79 with COVID-19, enrolled during active disease. Each CDR3 is given with its conserved first and last residue. Fields, in order: clone size, V gene, D gene, J gene, CDR3 length, CDR3 protein, CDR3 DNA. A D gene is named only where the DNA matches it firmly. Expanded clones get a size class; other rows say once, few or many, or leave the size out.

clone size: -; V gene: TRBV6-5; D gene: TRBD2; J gene: TRBJ2-1; CDR3 length: 15; CDR3 protein: CASTPSGRVGNEQFF; CDR3 DNA: TGTGCCAGCACCCCGAGCGGGAGGGTAGGAAATGAGCAGTTCTTC
clone size: -; V gene: TRBV7-9; D gene: -; J gene: TRBJ2-5; CDR3 length: 11; CDR3 protein: CATPQGETQYF; CDR3 DNA: TGTGCCACCCCCCAGGGGGAGACCCAGTACTTC
clone size: -; V gene: TRBV7-9; D gene: -; J gene: TRBJ1-5; CDR3 length: 15; CDR3 protein: CASSADRFPNQPQHF; CDR3 DNA: TGTGCCAGCAGCGCCGACAGGTTCCCCAATCAGCCCCAGCATTTT
clone size: -; V gene: TRBV9; D gene: -; J gene: TRBJ1-3; CDR3 length: 12; CDR3 protein: CASSVAGNTIYF; CDR3 DNA: TGTGCCAGCAGCGTAGCGGGAAACACCATATATTTT
clone size: -; V gene: TRBV19; D gene: TRBD1; J gene: TRBJ1-2; CDR3 length: 15; CDR3 protein: CASTGQGINYGGYTF; CDR3 DNA: TGTGCCAGTACCGGACAGGGGATTAACTATGGCGGCTACACCTTC
clone size: few; V gene: TRBV9; D gene: -; J gene: TRBJ2-2; CDR3 length: 16; CDR3 protein: CASSRGASPNTGELFF; CDR3 DNA: TGTGCCAGCAGCCGTGGGGCTAGTCCGAACACCGGGGAGCTGTTTTTT
clone size: -; V gene: TRBV7-2; D gene: TRBD1; J gene: TRBJ2-2; CDR3 length: 14; CDR3 protein: CASSLGRGRGELFF; CDR3 DNA: TGTGCCAGCAGCTTAGGCAGGGGGCGCGGGGAGCTGTTTTTT
clone size: -; V gene: TRBV19; D gene: TRBD1; J gene: TRBJ2-1; CDR3 length: 16; CDR3 protein: CASSPTGGIRTHEQFF; CDR3 DNA: TGTGCCAGTAGTCCCACAGGGGGCATCAGAACCCATGAGCAGTTCTTC
clone size: -; V gene: TRBV5-6; D gene: -; J gene: TRBJ1-2; CDR3 length: 13; CDR3 protein: CASSSTGSGGYTF; CDR3 DNA: TGTGCCAGCAGCTCTACAGGATCAGGTGGCTACACCTTC
clone size: -; V gene: TRBV9; D gene: TRBD1; J gene: TRBJ1-5; CDR3 length: 15; CDR3 protein: CAGRGQGLIGQPQHF; CDR3 DNA: TGTGCCGGGAGGGGACAGGGACTTATCGGTCAGCCCCAGCATTTT
clone size: -; V gene: TRBV6-5; D gene: -; J gene: TRBJ2-5; CDR3 length: 15; CDR3 protein: CASSLGSAGKETQYF; CDR3 DNA: TGTGCCAGCAGCCTGGGGTCCGCGGGTAAAGAGACCCAGTACTTC
clone size: once; V gene: TRBV27; D gene: -; J gene: TRBJ1-2; CDR3 length: 14; CDR3 protein: CASSLSWQGKGYTF; CDR3 DNA: TGTGCCAGCAGTTTATCGTGGCAGGGAAAGGGCTACACCTTC
clone size: -; V gene: TRBV4-3; D gene: TRBD1; J gene: TRBJ1-1; CDR3 length: 13; CDR3 protein: CASSRTGDTEAFF; CDR3 DNA: TGCGCCAGCAGCCGGACAGGGGACACTGAAGCTTTCTTT
clone size: -; V gene: TRBV6-4; D gene: -; J gene: TRBJ2-1; CDR3 length: 15; CDR3 protein: CASSDSWTTYNEQFF; CDR3 DNA: TGTGCCAGCAGTGACTCGTGGACAACCTACAATGAGCAGTTCTTC